This entry describes one TCR beta chain. The target antigen is unknown. Germline CDR1 reads GTSNPN; CDR2 reads SVGIG (reference sequence). The CDR3 has 14 amino acids. Trimming took off 2 bases at V and 0 bases at J, with 10 bases between the two ends. Some clones are missing from TCRdb's copy, which holds only in-frame ones; the method was immunoSEQ multiplex PCR. In the table there are about 110,000 clones, 91% of which are singletons. These data originate in a study of T cell responses to AZD1222 COVID-19 vaccine. Findings and limits, study-wide: Spike-specific TCR breadth and depth rose after two AZD1222 doses. Every sample of the repertoires postdated the peak T cell response. Donors were mostly white British, more females; clonal diversity possibly underestimated.

This chain uses TRBV30 with TRBJ1-1; D is undetermined. Source: peripheral blood, taken on day 0 of AZD1222 vaccination. The TCR originated in an adult in good health. Here the CDR3 reads CAWSTSLMNTEAFF. The DNA of the CDR3 is TGTGCCTGGAGTACCTCCCTGATGAACACTGAAGCTTTCTTT. Based on the CDR3 plus reference TRBV30 and TRBJ1-1, the full variable domain is SQTIHQWPATLVQPVGSPLSLECTVEGTSNPNLYWYRQAAGRGLQLLFYSVGIGQISSEVPQNLSASRPQDRQFILSSKKLLLSDSGFYLCAWSTSLMNTEAFFGQGTRLTVV.